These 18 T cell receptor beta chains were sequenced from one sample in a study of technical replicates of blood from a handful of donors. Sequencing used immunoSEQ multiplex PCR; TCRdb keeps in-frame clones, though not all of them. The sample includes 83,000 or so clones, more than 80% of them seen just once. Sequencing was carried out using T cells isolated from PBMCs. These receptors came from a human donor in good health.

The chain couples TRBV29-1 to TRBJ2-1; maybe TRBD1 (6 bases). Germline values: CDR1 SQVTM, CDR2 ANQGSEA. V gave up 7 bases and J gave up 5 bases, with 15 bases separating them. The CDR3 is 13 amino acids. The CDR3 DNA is TGCAGCGCCCGACAGGCTCATAACAATGAGCAGTTCTTC. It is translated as CSARQAHNNEQFF.

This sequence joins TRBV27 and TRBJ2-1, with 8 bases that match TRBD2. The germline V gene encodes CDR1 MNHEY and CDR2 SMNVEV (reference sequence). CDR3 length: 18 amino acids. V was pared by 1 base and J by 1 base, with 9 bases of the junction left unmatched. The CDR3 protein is CASSLFSLSGTSYNEQFF. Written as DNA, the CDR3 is TGTGCCAGCAGTTTATTCTCCCTTAGCGGGACATCCTACAATGAGCAGTTCTTC.

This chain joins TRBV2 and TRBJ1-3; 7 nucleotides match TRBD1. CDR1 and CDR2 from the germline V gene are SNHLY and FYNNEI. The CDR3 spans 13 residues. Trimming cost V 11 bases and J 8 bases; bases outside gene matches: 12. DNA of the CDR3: TGTGCCGGACGACAGGGACAATGGGACACCATATATTTT. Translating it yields CAGRQGQWDTIYF.

CDR3 loop: CANGQGKSNQPQHF. The CDR3 nucleotides are TGTGCGAACGGACAGGGGAAAAGCAATCAGCCCCAGCATTTT. The chain joins TRBV28 to TRBJ1-5, with 9 bases lining up with TRBD1. CDR1 is MDHEN, CDR2 SYDVKM, per germline. CDR3 length equals 14 residues.

CDR3 sequence (DNA): TGCGCCAGCAGCATCTCCTACCAAGAGACCCAGTACTTC. The encoded protein is CASSISYQETQYF. V usage is TRBV5-1 and J usage is TRBJ2-5; D ambiguous. Trimming stripped 4 bases from V and 0 bases from J, with 7 bases between. Germline V gene lookup returns CDR1 SGHRS and CDR2 YFSETQ. The CDR3 sequence is 13 residues long.

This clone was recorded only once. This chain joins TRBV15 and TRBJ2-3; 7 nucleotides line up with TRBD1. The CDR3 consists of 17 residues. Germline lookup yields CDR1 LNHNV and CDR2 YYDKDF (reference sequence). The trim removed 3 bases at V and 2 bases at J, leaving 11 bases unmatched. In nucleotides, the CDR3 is TGTGCCACCAGCAGCCCCCGGGACAGACCCAACACAGATACGCAGTATTTT. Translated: CATSSPRDRPNTDTQYF.

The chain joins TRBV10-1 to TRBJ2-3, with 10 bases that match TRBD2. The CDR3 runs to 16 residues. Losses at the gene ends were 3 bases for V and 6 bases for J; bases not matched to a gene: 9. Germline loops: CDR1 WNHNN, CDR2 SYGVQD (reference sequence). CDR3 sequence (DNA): TGCGCCAGCAGTGACGAGGTAGCGGGAGGTTTTGATACGCAGTATTTT. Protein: CASSDEVAGGFDTQYF.

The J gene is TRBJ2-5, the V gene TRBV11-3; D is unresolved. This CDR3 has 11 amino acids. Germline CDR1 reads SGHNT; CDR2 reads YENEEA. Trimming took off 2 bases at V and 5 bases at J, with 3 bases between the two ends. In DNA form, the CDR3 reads TGTGCCAGCAGCTTATCTGAGACCCAGTACTTC. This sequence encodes CASSLSETQYF.

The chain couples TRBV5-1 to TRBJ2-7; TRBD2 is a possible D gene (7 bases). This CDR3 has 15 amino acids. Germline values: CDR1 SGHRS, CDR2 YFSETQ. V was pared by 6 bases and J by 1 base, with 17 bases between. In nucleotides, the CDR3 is TGCGCCAGCACGCTCGCGGGGGCCCCTTCCTACGAGCAGTACTTC. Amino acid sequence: CASTLAGAPSYEQYF.

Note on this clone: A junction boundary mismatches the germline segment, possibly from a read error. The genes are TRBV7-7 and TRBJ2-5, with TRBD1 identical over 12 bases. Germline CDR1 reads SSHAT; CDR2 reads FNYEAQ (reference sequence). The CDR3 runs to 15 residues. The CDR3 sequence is CASSGGQGAWETQYF. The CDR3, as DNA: TGTGCTAGCAGCGGGGGACAGGGGGCGTGGGAGACCCAGTACTTC.

CDR3 sequence: CASSYSYSGYTEAFF. CDR3 DNA: TGTGCCAGCAGTTACTCTTATTCAGGGTACACTGAAGCTTTCTTT. The chain carries TRBV6-5 and TRBJ1-1; possible D gene TRBD1, 5 bases. In germline, CDR1 is MNHEY, CDR2 SVGAGI. CDR3 length: 15 residues. V dropped 0 bases and J dropped 3 bases, with 11 bases sitting between them.

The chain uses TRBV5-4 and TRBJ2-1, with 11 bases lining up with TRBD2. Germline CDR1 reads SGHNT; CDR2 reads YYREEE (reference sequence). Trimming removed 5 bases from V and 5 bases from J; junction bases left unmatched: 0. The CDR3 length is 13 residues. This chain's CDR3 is CASRLAGDNEQFF. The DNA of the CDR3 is TGTGCCAGCAGACTAGCGGGAGACAATGAGCAGTTCTTC.

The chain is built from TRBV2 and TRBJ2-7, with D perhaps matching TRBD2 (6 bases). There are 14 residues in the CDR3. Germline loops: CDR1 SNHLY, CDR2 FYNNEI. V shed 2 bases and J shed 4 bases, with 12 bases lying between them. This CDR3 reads CASSERGLTYEQYF. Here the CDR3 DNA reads TGTGCCAGCAGTGAACGGGGACTCACGTACGAGCAGTACTTC.

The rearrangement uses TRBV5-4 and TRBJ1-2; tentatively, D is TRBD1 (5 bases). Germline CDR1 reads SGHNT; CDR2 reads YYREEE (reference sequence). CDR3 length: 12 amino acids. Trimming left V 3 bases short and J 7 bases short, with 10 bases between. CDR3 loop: CASSWGGGGYTF. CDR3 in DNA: TGTGCCAGCAGCTGGGGGGGTGGTGGCTACACCTTC. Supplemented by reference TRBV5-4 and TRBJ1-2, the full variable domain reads ETGVTQSPTHLIKTRGQQVTLRCSSQSGHNTVSWYQQALGQGPQFIFQYYREEENGRGNFPPRFSGLQFPNYSSELNVNALELDDSALYLCASSWGGGGYTFGSGTRLTVV.

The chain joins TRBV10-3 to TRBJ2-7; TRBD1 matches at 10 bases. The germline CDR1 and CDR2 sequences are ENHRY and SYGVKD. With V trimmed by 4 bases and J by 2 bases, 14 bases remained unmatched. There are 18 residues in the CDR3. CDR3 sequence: CAISGPGQGIAGTYEQYF. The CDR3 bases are TGTGCCATCAGTGGACCGGGACAGGGGATTGCGGGAACCTACGAGCAGTACTTC.

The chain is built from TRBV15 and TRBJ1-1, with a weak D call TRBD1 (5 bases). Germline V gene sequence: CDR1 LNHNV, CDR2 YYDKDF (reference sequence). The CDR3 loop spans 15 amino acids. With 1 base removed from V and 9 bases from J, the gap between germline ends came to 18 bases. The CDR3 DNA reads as TGTGCCACCAGCAGAGGGGGCGCTGACCAGTATCAAGCTTTCTTT. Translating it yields CATSRGGADQYQAFF.

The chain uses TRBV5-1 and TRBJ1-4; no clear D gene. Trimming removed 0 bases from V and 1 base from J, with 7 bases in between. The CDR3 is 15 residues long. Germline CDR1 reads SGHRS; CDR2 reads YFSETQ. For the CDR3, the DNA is TGCGCCAGCAGCTTGGCCACGGGAACTAATGAAAAACTGTTTTTT. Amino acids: CASSLATGTNEKLFF.

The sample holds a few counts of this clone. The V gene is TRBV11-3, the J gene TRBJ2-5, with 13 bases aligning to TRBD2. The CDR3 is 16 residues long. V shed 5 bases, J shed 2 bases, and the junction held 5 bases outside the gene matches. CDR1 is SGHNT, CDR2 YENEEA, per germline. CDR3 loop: CASSQGLAGAQETQYF. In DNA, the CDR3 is TGTGCCAGCAGCCAAGGACTAGCGGGAGCACAAGAGACCCAGTACTTC.